This TCR beta chain was documented in a study of T-cell reconstitution after alpha-beta-depleted transplantation in children. The CDR3 runs 15 residues. Per germline, CDR1 SNHLY and CDR2 FYNNEI. V lost 6 bases and J lost 0, with 12 bases in between. This clonotype appeared a few times. Preparation of the TCRbeta library was carried out with unique molecular identifiers. TCRdb reprocessed the PCR reads via MiXCR and lists one record per CDR3 protein. The sample holds about 270,000 distinct CDR3 sequences, almost 10% seen once. The TCR originated in a human donor who donated a stem cell graft to a child with SCID. V usage is TRBV2 and J usage is TRBJ2-1; a weak D match, TRBD1 (6 bases). The specimen comprised PBMCs from the stem cell graft donor, sampled from the stem cell graft. The CDR3 DNA reads as TGTGCCAGCAGATTCGACAGGAGCTCCTACAATGAGCAGTTCTTC. Residues: CASRFDRSSYNEQFF.